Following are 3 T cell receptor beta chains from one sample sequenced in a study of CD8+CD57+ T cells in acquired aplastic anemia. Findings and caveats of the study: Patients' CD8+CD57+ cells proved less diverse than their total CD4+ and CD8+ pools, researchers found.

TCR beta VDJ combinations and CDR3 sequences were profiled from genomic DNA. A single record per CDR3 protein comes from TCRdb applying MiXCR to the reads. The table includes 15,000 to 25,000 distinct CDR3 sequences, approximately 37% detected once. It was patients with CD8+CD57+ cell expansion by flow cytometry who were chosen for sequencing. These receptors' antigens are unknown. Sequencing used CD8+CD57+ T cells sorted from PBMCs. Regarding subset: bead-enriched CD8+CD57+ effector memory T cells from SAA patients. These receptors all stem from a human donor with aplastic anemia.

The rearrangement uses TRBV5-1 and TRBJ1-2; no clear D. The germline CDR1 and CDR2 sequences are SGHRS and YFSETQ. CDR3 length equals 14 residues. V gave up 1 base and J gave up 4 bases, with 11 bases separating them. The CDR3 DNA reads TGCGCCAGCAGCTTGTCGGATATTCTCTATGGCTACACCTTC. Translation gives CASSLSDILYGYTF.

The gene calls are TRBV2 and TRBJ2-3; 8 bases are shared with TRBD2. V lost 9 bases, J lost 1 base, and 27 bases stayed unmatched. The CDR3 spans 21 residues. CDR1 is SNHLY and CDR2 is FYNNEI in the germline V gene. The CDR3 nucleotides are TGTGCCAGTAGTCGGACAGATCAGCCCGTTAGCGGGACGCGGGGCACAGATACGCAGTATTTT. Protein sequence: CASSRTDQPVSGTRGTDTQYF.

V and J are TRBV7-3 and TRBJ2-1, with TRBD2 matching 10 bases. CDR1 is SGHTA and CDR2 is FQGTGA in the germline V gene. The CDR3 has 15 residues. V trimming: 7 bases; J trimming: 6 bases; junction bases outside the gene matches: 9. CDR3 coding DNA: TGTGCCAGCAACCATACAGCGGGAGGGACCAATGAGCAGTTCTTC. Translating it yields CASNHTAGGTNEQFF.